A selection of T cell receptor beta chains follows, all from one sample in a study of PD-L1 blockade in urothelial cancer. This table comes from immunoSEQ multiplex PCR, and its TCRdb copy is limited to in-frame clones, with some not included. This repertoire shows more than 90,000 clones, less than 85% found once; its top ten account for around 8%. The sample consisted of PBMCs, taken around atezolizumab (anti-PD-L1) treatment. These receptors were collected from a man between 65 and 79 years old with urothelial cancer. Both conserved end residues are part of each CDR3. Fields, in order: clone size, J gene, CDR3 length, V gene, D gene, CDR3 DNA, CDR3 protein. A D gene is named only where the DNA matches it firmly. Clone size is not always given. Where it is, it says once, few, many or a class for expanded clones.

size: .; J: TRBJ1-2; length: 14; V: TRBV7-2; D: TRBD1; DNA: TGTGCCAGCAGCAGACCGGGACAGAACTATGGCTACACCTTC; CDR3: CASSRPGQNYGYTF
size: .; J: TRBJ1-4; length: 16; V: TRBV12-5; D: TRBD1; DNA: TGTGCTAGTGGCCCGGATGACAGGGGCTCTAATGAAAAACTGTTTTTT; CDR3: CASGPDDRGSNEKLFF
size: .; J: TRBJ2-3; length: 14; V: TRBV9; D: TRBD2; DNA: TGTGCCAGCAGCGTGACTAGCGACACAGATACGCAGTATTTT; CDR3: CASSVTSDTDTQYF
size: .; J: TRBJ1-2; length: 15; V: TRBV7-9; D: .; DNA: TGTGCCAGCAGCTTCGGGGACTCCTTAATCGAGGGCTACACCTTC; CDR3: CASSFGDSLIEGYTF
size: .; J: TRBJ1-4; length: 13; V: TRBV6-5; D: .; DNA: TGTGCCACCCAGAGGACAGCTAATGAAAAACTGTTTTTT; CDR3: CATQRTANEKLFF
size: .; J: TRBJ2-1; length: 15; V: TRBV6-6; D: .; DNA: TGTGCCAGCAGTTACCCCGGCAGGTTTGCACATGAGCAGTTCTTC; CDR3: CASSYPGRFAHEQFF
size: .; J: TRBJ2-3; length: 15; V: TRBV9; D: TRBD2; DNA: TGTGCCAGCAGCGATAGCGGGGAGAGCACAGATACGCAGTATTTT; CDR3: CASSDSGESTDTQYF
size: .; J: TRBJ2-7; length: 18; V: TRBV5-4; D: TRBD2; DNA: TGTGCCAGCAGCTCCGGGACTAGCGGGGGGACTTTATCCTACGAGCAGTACTTC; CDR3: CASSSGTSGGTLSYEQYF
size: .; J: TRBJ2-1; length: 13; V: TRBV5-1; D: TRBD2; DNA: TGCGCCAGCAGCGTCGGCGGGAGGGATGAGCAGTTCTTC; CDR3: CASSVGGRDEQFF
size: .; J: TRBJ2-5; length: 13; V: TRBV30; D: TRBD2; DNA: TGTGCCTGGGCGATAGCGGGATCGGAGACCCAGTACTTC; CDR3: CAWAIAGSETQYF
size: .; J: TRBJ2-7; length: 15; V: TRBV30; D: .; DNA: TGTGCCTGGAGTGTAGGGGGGGCGGTCACCTACGAGCAGTACTTC; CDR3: CAWSVGGAVTYEQYF
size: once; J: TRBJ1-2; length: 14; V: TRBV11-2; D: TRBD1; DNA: TGTGCCAGCAGCTCGGGACAGGGGGCATGGGGCTACACCTTC; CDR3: CASSSGQGAWGYTF
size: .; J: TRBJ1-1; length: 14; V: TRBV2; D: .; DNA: TGTGCCAGCAGTATCGAAACAGGTCGGACTGAAGCTTTCTTT; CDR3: CASSIETGRTEAFF
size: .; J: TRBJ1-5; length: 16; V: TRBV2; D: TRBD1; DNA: TGTGCCAGCGCTCTGGACAGGGCGCGGGGAAGTCAGCCCCAGCATTTT; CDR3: CASALDRARGSQPQHF
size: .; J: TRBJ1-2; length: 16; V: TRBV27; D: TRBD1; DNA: TGTGCCAGCAGTCCGGGGACAGGGCTGGAGTACTATGGCTACACCTTC; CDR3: CASSPGTGLEYYGYTF
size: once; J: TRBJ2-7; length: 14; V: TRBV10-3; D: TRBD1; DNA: TGTGCCATCAGTGGCGGACAGGGTCCCTACGAGCAGTACTTC; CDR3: CAISGGQGPYEQYF
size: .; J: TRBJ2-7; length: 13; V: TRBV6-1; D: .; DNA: TGTGCCAGCAGCAATCTAGGGGGATACGAGCAGTACTTC; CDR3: CASSNLGGYEQYF
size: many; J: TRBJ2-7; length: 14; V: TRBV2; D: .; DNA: TGTGCCAGCAGTGGCCCTGTCAGTTCCTACGAGCAGTACTTC; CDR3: CASSGPVSSYEQYF
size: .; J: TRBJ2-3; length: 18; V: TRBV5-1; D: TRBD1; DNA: TGCGCCAGCAGCTCCGGGACAGGGGGGCCCCCTAGCTCAGATACGCAGTATTTT; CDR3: CASSSGTGGPPSSDTQYF
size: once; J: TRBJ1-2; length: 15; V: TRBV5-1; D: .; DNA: TGCGCCAGCAGCTTGGTTGGGGGCCCTAACTATGGCTACACCTTC; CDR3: CASSLVGGPNYGYTF
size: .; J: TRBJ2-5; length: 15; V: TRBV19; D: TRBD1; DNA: TGTGCCAGTAGTATGACAGGGGGCGTTCGGGAGACCCAGTACTTC; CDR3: CASSMTGGVRETQYF
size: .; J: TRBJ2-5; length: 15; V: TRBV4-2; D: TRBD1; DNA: TGTGCCAGCAGCTTGGGACCGGGACAGCAAGAGACCCAGTACTTC; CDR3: CASSLGPGQQETQYF
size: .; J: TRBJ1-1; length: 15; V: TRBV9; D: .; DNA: TGTGCCAGCAGCGTACAGGGAATGGGAAACACTGAAGCTTTCTTT; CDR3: CASSVQGMGNTEAFF
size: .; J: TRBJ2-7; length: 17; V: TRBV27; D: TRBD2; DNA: TGTGCCAGCAGTTTGGCGGGGGGCACAGGGTACTCCTACGAGCAGTACTTC; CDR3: CASSLAGGTGYSYEQYF
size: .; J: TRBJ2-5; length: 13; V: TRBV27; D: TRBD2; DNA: TGTGCCAGCACCCCGGGGGGAGGGGAGACCCAGTACTTC; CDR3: CASTPGGGETQYF
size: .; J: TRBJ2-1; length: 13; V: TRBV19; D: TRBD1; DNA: TGTGCCAGTAGTATGGACAGGGTAGATGAGCAGTTCTTC; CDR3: CASSMDRVDEQFF
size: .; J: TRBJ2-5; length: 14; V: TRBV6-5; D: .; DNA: TGTGCCAGCAGTTACACGGGAGAGGAAGAGACCCAGTACTTC; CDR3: CASSYTGEEETQYF
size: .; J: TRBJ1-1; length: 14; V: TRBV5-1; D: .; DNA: TGCGCCAGCAGCCCCACCCAGTTGAACACTGAAGCTTTCTTT; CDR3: CASSPTQLNTEAFF
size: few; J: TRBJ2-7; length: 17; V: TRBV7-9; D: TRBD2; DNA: TGTGCCAGCAGCCCCTACTCGGCGCGGGAGGCCACCTACGAGCAGTACTTC; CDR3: CASSPYSAREATYEQYF
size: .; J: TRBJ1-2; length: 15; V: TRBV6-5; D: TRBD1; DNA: TGTGCCAGCAGACCTACAGGGGCGACTAACTATGGCTACACCTTC; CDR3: CASRPTGATNYGYTF
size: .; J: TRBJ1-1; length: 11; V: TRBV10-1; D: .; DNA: TGCGCCAGCGGGACAAATACTGAAGCTTTCTTT; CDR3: CASGTNTEAFF
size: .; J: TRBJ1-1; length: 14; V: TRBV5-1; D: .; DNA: TGCGCCAGCAGCTCCGGGACACTGAACACTGAAGCTTTCTTT; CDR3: CASSSGTLNTEAFF
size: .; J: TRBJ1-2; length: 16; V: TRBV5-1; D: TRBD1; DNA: TGCGCCAGCAGCTTGGCTAGCGGACAGGGAAGCTATGGCTACACCTTC; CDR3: CASSLASGQGSYGYTF
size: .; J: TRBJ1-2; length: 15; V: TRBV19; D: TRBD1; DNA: TGTGCCAGTATTCCTGGGGAAGGGGGCGAGGTTGGCTACACCTTC; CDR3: CASIPGEGGEVGYTF
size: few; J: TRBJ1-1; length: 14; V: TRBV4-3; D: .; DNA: TGCGCCAGCAGCCGGCACAGGGAAAACACTGAAGCTTTCTTT; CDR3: CASSRHRENTEAFF
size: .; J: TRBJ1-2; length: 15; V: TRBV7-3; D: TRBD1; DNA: TGTGCCAGCAGCTTAGGATCAGGGGGCGCAGATGGCTACACCTTC; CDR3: CASSLGSGGADGYTF
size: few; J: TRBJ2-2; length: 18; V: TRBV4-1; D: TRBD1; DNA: TGCGCCAGCAGCCAAGATCAACGAGACAGGGGTTTTACCGGGGAGCTGTTTTTT; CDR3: CASSQDQRDRGFTGELFF
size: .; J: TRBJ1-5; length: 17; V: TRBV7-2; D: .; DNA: TGTGCCAGCAGCTTAGAGGGGGGGCGTTCCGGCAATCAGCCCCAGCATTTT; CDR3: CASSLEGGRSGNQPQHF
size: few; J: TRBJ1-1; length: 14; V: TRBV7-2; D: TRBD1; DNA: TGTGCCAGCAGCAAGACAGGGGGAGGCACTGAAGCTTTCTTT; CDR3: CASSKTGGGTEAFF
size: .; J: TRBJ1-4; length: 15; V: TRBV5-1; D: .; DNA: TGCGCCAGCAGCTTGGGAGGGGGAAGGAATGAAAAACTGTTTTTT; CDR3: CASSLGGGRNEKLFF
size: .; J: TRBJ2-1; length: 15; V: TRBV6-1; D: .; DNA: TGTGCCAGCAGTGTATCCACGAGCTCCTACAATGAGCAGTTCTTC; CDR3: CASSVSTSSYNEQFF
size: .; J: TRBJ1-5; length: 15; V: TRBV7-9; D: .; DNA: TGTGCCAGCAGGAAACGGGACACAAGCAATCAGCCCCAGCATTTT; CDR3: CASRKRDTSNQPQHF
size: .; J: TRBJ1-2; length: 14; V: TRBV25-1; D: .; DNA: TGTGCCAGCAGTGCAGTCGGGTCGAGCTATGGCTACACATTC; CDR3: CASSAVGSSYGYTF
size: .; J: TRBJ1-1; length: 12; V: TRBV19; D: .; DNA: TGTGCCAGTAGTACTAGACCGTCAGAAGCTTTCTTT; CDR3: CASSTRPSEAFF
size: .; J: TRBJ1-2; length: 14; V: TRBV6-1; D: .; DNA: TGTGCCAGCATGAACGGACAGAGAGGCTATGGCTACACCTTC; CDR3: CASMNGQRGYGYTF
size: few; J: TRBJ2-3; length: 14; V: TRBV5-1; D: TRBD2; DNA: TGCGCCAGCAGCACTAGCGGGAGGCAAGATACGCAGTATTTT; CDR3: CASSTSGRQDTQYF
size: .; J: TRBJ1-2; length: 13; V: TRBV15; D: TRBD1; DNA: TGTGCCACCAGCAGAGATAGGGGACAGGCGTCGACCTTC; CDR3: CATSRDRGQASTF
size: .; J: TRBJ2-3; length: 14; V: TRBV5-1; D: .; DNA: TGCGCCAGCAGCGGAGGGACAGACGGAGATACGCAGTATTTT; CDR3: CASSGGTDGDTQYF
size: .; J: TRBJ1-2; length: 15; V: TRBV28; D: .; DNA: TGTGCCAGCAGCCCGGGGAGTAATTCGCGGGTTGGCTACACCTTC; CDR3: CASSPGSNSRVGYTF
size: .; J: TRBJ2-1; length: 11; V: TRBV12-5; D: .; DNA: TGTGCTAGTGGTTTGGCGTTAGAGCAGTTCTTC; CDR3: CASGLALEQFF
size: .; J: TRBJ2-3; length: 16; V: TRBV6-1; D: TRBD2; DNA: TGTGCCAGCAGTCAAGGGACTACCGGGGGCACAGATACGCAGTATTTT; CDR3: CASSQGTTGGTDTQYF
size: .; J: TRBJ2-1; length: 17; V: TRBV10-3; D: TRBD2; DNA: TGTGCCATCAGTGGGACTAGCGGGGCAAATTATTACAATGAGCAGTTCTTC; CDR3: CAISGTSGANYYNEQFF
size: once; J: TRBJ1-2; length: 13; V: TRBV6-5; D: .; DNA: TGTGCCAGCAGAGATGGGGCCCTCGGGGGCTACACCTTC; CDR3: CASRDGALGGYTF
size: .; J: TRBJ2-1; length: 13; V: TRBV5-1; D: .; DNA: TGCGCCAGCAGCCTCTCGGACAGTCATGAGCAGTTCTTC; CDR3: CASSLSDSHEQFF
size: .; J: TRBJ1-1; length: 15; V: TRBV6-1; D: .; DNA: TGTGCCAGCAGTGAAGCGCGGGGTTGGGGCACTGAAGCTTTCTTT; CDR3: CASSEARGWGTEAFF